This T cell receptor beta chain was identified during a study of T-cell memory formation after mild COVID-19. Findings and caveats of the study: Detection of some responders pre-infection suggested pre-existing cross-reactive memory T cells participated.

As concerns this clonotype: Its antigen is still unknown.

5'RACE, which relied on constant-segment primers, yielded TCR alpha and TCR beta cDNA libraries carrying sample barcodes and UMIs. MiXCR, run by TCRdb on the 5' RACE reads, gives a single entry per CDR3 protein. The sample lists about 560,000 distinct CDR3 sequences, about a sixth seen once, with more than 10% in the top ten. CDR3 length equals 14 residues. The V gene lost 0 bases and the J gene lost 4 bases, with 10 bases spanning the gap. The germline gives CDR1 SGHDN, CDR2 FVKESK. This sequence was found in an adult woman who had mild COVID-19 (a few samples of this study predate the infection). Cell type and time point are not known. The sample consisted of PBMCs or a T cell subset sorted from them (not recorded which). The chain employs TRBV14 and TRBJ2-7; weak D call: TRBD1 (6 bases). In DNA form, the CDR3 reads TGTGCCAGCAGCCAAGAACAGGGAATTTACGAGCAGTACTTC. This gives the protein CASSQEQGIYEQYF.